This T cell receptor beta chain was sequenced during a study of shared clonotypes between healthy human individuals. Turning to this clone: Its matching antigen is unknown.

Study observations and caveats: Generally, estimated richness proved larger in naive subsets than it did in memory subsets. It was only blood that was sampled, and tissue repertoires likely differ. Sharing across four donors was highest in naive CD4 (around 5%) and lowest in memory CD8 (about 0.4%).

Each of the donors was a healthy adult who was HIV-negative and had not had a recent acute infection or vaccination. CDR1 is SGHNT and CDR2 is YYREEE in the germline V gene (reference sequence). The V and J ends lost 3 bases and 0 bases, in that order; junction bases with no gene match: 13. This CDR3 is built from 19 residues. The table came from immunoSEQ multiplex PCR; TCRdb's copy has only in-frame clones and leaves some out. The profile shows a few million clones, over 90% of them singletons. The TCR sequence derives from a young man in good health. Some clones in this sample may be carry-over from other donors' samples. Sequencing input: naive CD4+ T cells from PBMCs. Subset described: CD45RA+ positively selected. V usage is TRBV5-4 and J usage is TRBJ2-1; the match to TRBD1 covers 9 bases. CDR3 in amino acids: CASSWGTGRVGSSYNEQFF. In nucleotides, the CDR3 is TGTGCCAGCAGCTGGGGGACAGGGAGGGTAGGGAGCTCCTACAATGAGCAGTTCTTC.